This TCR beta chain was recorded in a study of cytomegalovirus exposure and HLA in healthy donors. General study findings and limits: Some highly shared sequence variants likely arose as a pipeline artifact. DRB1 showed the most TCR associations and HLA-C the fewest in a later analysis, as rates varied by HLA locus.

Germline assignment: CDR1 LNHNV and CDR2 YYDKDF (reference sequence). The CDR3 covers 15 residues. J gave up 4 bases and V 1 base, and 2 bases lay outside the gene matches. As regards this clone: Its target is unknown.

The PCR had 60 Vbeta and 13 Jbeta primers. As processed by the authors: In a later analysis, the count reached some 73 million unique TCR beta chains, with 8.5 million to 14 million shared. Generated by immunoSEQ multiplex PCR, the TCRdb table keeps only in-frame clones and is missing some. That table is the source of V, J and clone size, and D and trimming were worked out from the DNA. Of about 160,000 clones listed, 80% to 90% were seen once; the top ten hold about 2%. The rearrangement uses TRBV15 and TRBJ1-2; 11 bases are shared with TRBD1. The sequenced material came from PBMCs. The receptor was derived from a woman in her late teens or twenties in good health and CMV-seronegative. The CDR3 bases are TGTGCCACCAGCAGAGCGGACAGGGGGCTCTATGGCTACACCTTC. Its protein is CATSRADRGLYGYTF.